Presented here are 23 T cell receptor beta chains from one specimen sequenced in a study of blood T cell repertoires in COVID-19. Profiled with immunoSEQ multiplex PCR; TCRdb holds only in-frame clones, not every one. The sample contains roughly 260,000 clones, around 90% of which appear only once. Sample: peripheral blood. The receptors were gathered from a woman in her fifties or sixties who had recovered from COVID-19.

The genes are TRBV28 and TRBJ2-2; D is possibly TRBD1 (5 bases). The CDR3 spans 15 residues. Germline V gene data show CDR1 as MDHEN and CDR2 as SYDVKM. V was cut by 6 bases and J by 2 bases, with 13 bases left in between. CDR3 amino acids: CASSLWTQNTGELFF. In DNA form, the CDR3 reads TGTGCCAGCAGCCTCTGGACACAAAACACCGGGGAGCTGTTTTTT.

The chain's CDR3 is CAWSVPSGGIANTGELFF. Here the CDR3 DNA reads TGTGCCTGGAGTGTACCCAGCGGGGGGATCGCGAACACCGGGGAGCTGTTTTTT. The chain couples TRBV30 to TRBJ2-2, with TRBD2 matching 9 bases. This CDR3 contains 18 residues. Germline values: CDR1 GTSNPN, CDR2 SVGIG (reference sequence). The V and J ends lost 0 bases and 0 bases, in that order; junction bases with no gene match: 8.

The chain's CDR3 is CASSATGVDETQYF. The DNA for the CDR3 is TGTGCCAGTTCGGCGACAGGGGTAGATGAGACCCAGTACTTC. This chain uses TRBV27 with TRBJ2-5, with 8 bases identical to TRBD1. Germline loops: CDR1 MNHEY, CDR2 SMNVEV (reference sequence). V gave up 9 bases and J gave up 5 bases; unmatched junction bases: 11. This CDR3 contains 14 residues.

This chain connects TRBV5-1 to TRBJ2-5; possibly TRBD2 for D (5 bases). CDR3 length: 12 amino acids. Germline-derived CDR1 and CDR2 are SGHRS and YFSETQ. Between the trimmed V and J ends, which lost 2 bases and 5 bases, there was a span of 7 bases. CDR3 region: CASSFGVETQYF. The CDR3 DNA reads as TGCGCCAGCAGCTTCGGGGTGGAGACCCAGTACTTC.

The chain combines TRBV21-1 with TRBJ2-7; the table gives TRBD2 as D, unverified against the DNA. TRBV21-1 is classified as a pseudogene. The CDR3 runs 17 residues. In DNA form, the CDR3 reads TGTGCCAGCAGCAAAGGGCTGGGACTAGCGGGGGCCTACGAGCAGTACTTC. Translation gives CASSKGLGLAGAYEQYF.

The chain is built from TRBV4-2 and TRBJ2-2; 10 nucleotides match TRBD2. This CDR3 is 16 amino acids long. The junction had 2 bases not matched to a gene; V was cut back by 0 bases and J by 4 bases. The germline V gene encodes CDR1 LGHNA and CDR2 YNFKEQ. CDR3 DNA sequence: TGTGCCAGCAGCCAAGATCAGCGGGAGGGCACCGGGGAGCTGTTTTTT. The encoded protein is CASSQDQREGTGELFF.

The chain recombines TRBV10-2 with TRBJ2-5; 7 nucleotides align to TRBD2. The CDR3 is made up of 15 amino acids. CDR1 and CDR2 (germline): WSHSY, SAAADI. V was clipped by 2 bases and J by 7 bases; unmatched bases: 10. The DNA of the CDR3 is TGCGCCAGCAGTGAGGTGGCTAGCGGCCGGGGGACCCAGTACTTC. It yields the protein CASSEVASGRGTQYF.

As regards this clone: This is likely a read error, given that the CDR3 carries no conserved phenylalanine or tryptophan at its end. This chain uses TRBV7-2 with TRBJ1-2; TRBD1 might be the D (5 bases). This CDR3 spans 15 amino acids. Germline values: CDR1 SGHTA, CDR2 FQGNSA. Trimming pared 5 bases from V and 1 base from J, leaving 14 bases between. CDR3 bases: TGTGCCAGCAGCCCATACGGGACTGTTAACTATGGCTACACCCTC. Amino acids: CASSPYGTVNYGYTL.

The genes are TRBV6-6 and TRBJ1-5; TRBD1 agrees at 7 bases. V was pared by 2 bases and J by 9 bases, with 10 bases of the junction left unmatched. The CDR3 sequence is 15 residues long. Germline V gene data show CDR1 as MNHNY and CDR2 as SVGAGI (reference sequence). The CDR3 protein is CASSYPRQGEWPQHF. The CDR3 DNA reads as TGTGCCAGCAGTTACCCCCGACAGGGCGAATGGCCCCAGCATTTT.

In nucleotides, the CDR3 is TGTGCCAGCAGCTTGCAAGCGAACACTGAAGCTTTCTTT. It encodes CASSLQANTEAFF. The chain joins TRBV7-3 to TRBJ1-1; D is unclear. V lost 3 bases, J lost 1 base, and 6 bases lay in between. Germline-derived CDR1 and CDR2 are SGHTA and FQGTGA. The CDR3 has 13 residues.

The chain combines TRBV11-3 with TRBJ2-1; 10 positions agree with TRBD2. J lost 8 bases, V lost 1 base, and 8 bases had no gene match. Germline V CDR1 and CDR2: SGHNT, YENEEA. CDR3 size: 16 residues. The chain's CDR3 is CASSLVGSGGNHEQFF. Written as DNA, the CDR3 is TGTGCCAGCAGCTTAGTAGGTAGCGGGGGGAACCATGAGCAGTTCTTC.

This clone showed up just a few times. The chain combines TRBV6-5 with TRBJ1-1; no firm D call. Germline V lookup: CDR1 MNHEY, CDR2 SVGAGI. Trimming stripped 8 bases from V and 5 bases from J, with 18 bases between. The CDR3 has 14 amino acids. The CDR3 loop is CASGEANGGTEAFF. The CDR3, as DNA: TGTGCCAGCGGAGAGGCGAACGGAGGTACTGAAGCTTTCTTT.

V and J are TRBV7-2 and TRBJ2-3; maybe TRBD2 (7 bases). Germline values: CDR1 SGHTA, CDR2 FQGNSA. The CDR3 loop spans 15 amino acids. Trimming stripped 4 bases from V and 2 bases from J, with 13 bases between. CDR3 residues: CASSSRGGVTDTQYF. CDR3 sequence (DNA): TGTGCCAGCAGCTCCCGAGGGGGGGTCACAGATACGCAGTATTTT.

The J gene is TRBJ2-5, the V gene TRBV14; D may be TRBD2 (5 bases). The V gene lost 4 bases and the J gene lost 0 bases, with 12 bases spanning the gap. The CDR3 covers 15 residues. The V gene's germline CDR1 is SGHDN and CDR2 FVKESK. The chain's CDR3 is CASSLRTGNQETQYF. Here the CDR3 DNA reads TGTGCCAGCAGCCTTCGGACGGGAAACCAAGAGACCCAGTACTTC.

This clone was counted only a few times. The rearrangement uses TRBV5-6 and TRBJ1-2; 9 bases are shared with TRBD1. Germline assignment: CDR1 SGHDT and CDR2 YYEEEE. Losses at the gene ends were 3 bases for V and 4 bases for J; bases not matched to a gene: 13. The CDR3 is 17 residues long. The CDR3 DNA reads TGTGCCAGCAGCTCGGGACAGGGAATTAAGGCAGTCTATGGCTACACCTTC. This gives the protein CASSSGQGIKAVYGYTF.

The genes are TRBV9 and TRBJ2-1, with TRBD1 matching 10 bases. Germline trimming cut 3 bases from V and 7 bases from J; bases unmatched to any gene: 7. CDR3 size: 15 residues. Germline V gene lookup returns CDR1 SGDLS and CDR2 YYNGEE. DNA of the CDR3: TGTGCCAGCAGCGCTCGGGACAGGGGTTGGAATGAGCAGTTCTTC. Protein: CASSARDRGWNEQFF. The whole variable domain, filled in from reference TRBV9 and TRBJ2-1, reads DSGVTQTPKHLITATGQRVTLRCSPRSGDLSVYWYQQSLDQGLQFLIQYYNGEERAKGNILERFSAQQFPDLHSELNLSSLELGDSALYFCASSARDRGWNEQFFGPGTRLTVL.

The CDR3 spells CARLAGATGELFF. DNA for the CDR3: TGTGCCAGACTAGCGGGAGCCACCGGGGAGCTGTTTTTT. The rearrangement uses TRBV6-4 and TRBJ2-2, with 11 positions matching TRBD2. CDR1 is MRHNA and CDR2 is SNTAGT in the germline V gene. CDR3 size: 13 residues. V lost 9 bases and J lost 4; bases outside the gene matches: 1.

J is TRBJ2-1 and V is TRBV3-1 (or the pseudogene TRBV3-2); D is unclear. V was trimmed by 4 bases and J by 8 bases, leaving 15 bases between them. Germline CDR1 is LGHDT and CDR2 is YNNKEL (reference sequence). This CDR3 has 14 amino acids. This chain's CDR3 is CASSRLGSSYEQFF. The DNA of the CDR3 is TGTGCCAGCAGCCGCCTCGGTAGCAGCTATGAGCAGTTCTTC.

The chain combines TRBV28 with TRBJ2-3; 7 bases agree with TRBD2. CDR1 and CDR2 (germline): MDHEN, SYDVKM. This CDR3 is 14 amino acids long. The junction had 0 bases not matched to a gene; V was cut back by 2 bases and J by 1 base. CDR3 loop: CASSLTSGTDTQYF. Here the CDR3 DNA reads TGTGCCAGCAGTTTAACTAGCGGCACAGATACGCAGTATTTT.

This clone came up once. The CDR3 here is CASSLIPVAVPNTEAFF. CDR3 coding DNA: TGTGCCAGCAGCTTGATTCCCGTGGCAGTCCCGAACACTGAAGCTTTCTTT. This chain links TRBV5-6 with TRBJ1-1; D is unclear. The germline V and J ends were trimmed by 1 base and 1 base, with 17 bases remaining between them. The CDR3 runs 17 residues. Per germline, CDR1 SGHDT and CDR2 YYEEEE. The variable domain in full, with the rest retrieved from reference TRBV5-6 and TRBJ1-1, is DAGVTQSPTHLIKTRGQQVTLRCSPKSGHDTVSWYQQALGQGPQFIFQYYEEEERQRGNFPDRFSGHQFPNYSSELNVNALLLGDSALYLCASSLIPVAVPNTEAFFGQGTRLTVV.

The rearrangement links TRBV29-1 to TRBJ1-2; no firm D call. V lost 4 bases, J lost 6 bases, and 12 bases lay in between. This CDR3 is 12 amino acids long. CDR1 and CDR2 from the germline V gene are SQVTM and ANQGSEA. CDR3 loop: CSVVWQVDGYTF. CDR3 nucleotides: TGCAGCGTTGTATGGCAGGTTGATGGCTACACCTTC.

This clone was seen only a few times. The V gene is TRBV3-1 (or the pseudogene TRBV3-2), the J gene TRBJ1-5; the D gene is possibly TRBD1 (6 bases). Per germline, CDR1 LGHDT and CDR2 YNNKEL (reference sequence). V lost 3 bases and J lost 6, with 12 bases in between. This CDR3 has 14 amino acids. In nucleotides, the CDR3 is TGTGCCAGCAGCCATGGGACATTGACTCAGCCCCAGCATTTT. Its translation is CASSHGTLTQPQHF.

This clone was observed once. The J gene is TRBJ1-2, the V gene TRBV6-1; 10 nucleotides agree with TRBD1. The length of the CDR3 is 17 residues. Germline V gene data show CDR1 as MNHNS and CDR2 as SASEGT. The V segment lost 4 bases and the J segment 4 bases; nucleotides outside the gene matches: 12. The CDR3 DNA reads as TGTGCCAGCAGTGGACCGGGACAGGGGCCCCATGGCTATGGCTACACCTTC. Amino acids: CASSGPGQGPHGYGYTF.